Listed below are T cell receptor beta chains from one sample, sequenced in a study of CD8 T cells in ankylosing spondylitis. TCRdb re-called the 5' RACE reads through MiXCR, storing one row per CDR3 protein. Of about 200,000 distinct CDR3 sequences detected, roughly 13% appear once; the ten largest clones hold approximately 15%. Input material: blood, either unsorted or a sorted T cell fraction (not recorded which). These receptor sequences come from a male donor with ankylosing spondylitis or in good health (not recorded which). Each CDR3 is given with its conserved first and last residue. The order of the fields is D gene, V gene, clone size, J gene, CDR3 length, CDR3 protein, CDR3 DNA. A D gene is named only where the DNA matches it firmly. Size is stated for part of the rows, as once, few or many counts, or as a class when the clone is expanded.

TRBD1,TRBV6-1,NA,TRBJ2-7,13,CASSPAGGNEQYF,TGTGCCAGCAGCCCAGCAGGGGGCAACGAGCAGTACTTC
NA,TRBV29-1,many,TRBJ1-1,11,CSAVPNTEAFF,TGCAGCGCGGTCCCGAACACTGAAGCTTTCTTT
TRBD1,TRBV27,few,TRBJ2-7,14,CASSLVGQGWEQYF,TGTGCCAGCAGTTTAGTGGGACAGGGATGGGAGCAGTACTTC
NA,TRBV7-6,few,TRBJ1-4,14,CASSEDNSALGLFF,TGTGCCAGCAGCGAGGACAACAGTGCCCTGGGACTGTTTTTT
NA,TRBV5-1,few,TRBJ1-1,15,CASSLAWEMNTEAFF,TGCGCCAGCAGCTTGGCCTGGGAAATGAACACTGAAGCTTTCTTT
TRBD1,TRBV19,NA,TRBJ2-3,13,CASRGQGTDTQYF,TGTGCCAGTCGGGGACAGGGCACAGATACGCAGTATTTT
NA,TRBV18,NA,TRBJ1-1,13,CASSLGTTTEAFF,TGTGCCAGCTCACTAGGGACAACCACTGAAGCTTTCTTT
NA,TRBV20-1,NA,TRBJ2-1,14,CSAPTRVSYNEQFF,TGCAGTGCTCCAACCAGGGTCTCCTACAATGAGCAGTTCTTC
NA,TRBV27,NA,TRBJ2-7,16,CASSFFGGTPPYEQYF,TGTGCCAGCAGTTTTTTTGGGGGGACGCCGCCCTACGAGCAGTACTTC
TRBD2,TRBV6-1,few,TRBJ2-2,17,CASSVLGGGPNTGELFF,TGTGCCAGCAGTGTCTTGGGGGGGGGACCGAACACCGGGGAGCTGTTTTTT
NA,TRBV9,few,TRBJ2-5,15,CASSVVDSVIETQYF,TGTGCCAGCAGCGTAGTAGATAGTGTGATCGAGACCCAGTACTTC